This entry features one T cell receptor beta chain sequence. Its antigen target is currently unknown. Within one base of it there is no much larger clone, and no base qualities were kept. TCRbeta CDR3 regions were amplified from genomic DNA using the immunoSEQ Assay, a bias-controlled multiplex PCR. Under the source paper's analysis protocol: The number of nucleated cells in each sample was estimated by amplification of reference gene primers within the assay. Sequence reads were collapsed and filtered to measure the absolute abundance of every unique TCRbeta CDR3 rearrangement. For each sample, productive Simpson clonality was calculated as the square root of Simpson's diversity index over productive rearrangements. The immuneACCESS repertoire file appears here via TCRdb, limited to in-frame rearrangements. These files lack a portion of the clones; in checked studies, under half of the deficit traces to unresolved V genes, and the cause of the others is not known. V, J and clone size were drawn from that table, and D and trimming were deduced from the DNA. The sample table shows 300,000 to 400,000 clones, and 70% to 90% are seen once. The biggest ten clones account for 1.6% of the sample.

One collaborating source in Seattle enrolled patients while the patients were actively infected and followed the patients over time throughout the course of disease. Each collaborating institution followed its own protocols to collect whole blood in K2EDTA tubes. For TCRbeta analysis, collaborators shipped samples as frozen whole blood, isolated PBMCs, or DNA extracted from either of those sample types. The sample originates from a study of blood T cell repertoires in COVID-19 (dated by TCRdb to 2018 to 2021). In the study overall: The collaborator samples originated in the United States, Italy and Spain and spanned the acute and convalescent phases of COVID-19. Subjects who had been exposed to COVID-19, were actively infected with it, or had recovered from it provided the deeply sampled blood TCRbeta repertoires that made up the dataset. The prospective study material was composed of cDNA or gDNA derived from T cells, B-cell-depleted T cells, or PBMCs. Where HLA class I and class II types were available, the types were taken from metadata supplied by the sample provider, not from assay-based typing. The repertoires were made available in a free public database intended to serve as a resource for research on the immune response to SARS-CoV-2. Samples were obtained from the ongoing ImmuneRACE study (first 160 participants) and from 1,254 subjects provided by 6 global collaborators. Nearly every sample came with metadata listing a de-identified subject ID, COVID-19 status, age in years and sex.

What the study reported, not specific to this receptor: The amount of clinical and demographic metadata varied by source and participant and was provided uncurated.

Trimming at the junction amounts to 1 base on V and 5 bases on J, and the germline ends lie 15 bases apart. The germline V gene (reference sequence) specifies SEHNR as CDR1 and FQNEAQ as CDR2. The CDR3 spans 15 residues, from the cysteine through the valine. Kept here is only the CDR3 DNA, which spans 45 bases and is read in frame from base 1. The rearrangement combines TRBV7-9 with TRBJ2-7; the D gene cannot be resolved reliably. Source material: peripheral blood. This clonotype was obtained from a woman younger than 45 with COVID-19, enrolled during active disease. The CDR3: CASSLGAPNGHEQYV. The nucleotide sequence is TGTGCCAGCAGCTTAGGGGCGCCGAATGGCCACGAGCAGTACGTC.